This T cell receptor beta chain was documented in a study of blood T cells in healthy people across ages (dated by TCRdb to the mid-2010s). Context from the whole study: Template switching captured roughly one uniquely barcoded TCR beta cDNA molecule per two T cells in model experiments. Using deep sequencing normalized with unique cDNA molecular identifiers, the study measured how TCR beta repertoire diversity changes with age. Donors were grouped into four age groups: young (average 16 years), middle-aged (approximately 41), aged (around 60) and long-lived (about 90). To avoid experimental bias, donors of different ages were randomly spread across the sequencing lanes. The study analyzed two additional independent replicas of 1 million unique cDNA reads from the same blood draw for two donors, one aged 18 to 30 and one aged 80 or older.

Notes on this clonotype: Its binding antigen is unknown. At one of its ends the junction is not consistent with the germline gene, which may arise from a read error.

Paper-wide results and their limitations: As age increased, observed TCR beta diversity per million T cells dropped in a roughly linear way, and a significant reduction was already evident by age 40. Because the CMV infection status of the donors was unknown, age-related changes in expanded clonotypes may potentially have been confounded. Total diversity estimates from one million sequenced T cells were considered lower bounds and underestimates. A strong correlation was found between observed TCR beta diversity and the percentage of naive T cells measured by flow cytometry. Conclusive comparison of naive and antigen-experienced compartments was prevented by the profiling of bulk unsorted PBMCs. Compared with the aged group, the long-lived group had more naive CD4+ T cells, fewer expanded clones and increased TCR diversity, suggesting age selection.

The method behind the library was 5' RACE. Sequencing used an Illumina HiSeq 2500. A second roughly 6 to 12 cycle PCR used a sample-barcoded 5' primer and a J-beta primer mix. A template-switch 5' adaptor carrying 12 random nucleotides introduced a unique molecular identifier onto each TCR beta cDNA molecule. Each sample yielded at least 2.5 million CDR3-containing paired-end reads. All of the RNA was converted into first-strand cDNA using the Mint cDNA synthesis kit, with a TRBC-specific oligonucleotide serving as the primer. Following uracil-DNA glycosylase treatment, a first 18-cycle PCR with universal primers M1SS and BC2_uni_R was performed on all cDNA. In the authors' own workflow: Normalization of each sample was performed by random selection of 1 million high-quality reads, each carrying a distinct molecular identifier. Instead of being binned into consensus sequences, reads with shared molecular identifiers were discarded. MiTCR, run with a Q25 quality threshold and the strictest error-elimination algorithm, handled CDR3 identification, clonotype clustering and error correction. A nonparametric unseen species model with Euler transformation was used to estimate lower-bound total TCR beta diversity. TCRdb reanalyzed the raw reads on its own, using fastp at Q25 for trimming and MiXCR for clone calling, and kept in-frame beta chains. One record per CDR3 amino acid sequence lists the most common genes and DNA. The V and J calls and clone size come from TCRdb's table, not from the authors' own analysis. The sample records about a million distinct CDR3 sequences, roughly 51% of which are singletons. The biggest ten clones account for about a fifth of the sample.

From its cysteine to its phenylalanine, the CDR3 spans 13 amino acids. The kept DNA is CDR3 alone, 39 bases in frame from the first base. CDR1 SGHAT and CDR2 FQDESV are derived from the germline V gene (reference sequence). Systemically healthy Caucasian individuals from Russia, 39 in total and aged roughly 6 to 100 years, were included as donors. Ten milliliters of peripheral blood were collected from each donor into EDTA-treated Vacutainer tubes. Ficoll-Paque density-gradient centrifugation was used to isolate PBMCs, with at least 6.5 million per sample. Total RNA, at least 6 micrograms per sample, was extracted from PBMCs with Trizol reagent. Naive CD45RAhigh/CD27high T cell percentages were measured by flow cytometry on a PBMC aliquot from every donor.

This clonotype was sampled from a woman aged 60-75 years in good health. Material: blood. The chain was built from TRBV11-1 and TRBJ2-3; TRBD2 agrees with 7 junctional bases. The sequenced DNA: TGCGCCAGCAGGCGGGGGACCCGAGATACGCAGTATTTT. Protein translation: CASRRGTRDTQYF. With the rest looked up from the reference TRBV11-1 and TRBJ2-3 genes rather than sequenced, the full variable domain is EAEVAQSPRYKITEKSQAVAFWCDPISGHATLYWYRQILGQGPELLVQFQDESVVDDSQLPKDRFSAERLKGVDSTLKIQPAELGDSAMYLCASRRGTRDTQYFGPGTRLTVL.